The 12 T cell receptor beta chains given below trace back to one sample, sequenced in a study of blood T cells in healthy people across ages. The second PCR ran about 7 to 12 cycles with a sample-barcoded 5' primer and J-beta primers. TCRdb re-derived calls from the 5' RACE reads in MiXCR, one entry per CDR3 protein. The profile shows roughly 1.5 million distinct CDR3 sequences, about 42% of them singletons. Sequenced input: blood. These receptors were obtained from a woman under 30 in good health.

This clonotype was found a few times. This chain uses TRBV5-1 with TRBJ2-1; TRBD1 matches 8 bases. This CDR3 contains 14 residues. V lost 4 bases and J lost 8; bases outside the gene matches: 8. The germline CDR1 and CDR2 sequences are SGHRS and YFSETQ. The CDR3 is CASSPRTGNYEQFF. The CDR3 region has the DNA TGCGCCAGCAGCCCGCGGACAGGGAACTATGAGCAGTTCTTC.

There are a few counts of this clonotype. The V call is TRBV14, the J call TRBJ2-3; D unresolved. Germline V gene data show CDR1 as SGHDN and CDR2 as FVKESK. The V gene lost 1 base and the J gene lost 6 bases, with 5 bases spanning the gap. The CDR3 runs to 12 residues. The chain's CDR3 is CASSQVVDTQYF. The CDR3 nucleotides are TGTGCCAGCAGCCAAGTAGTGGATACGCAGTATTTT.

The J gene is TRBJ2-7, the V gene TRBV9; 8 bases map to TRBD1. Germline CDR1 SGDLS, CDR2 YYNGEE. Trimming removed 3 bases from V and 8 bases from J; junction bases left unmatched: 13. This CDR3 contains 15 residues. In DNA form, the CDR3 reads TGTGCCAGCAGCGGAGGGACAGGAGATTCGAGAAAGCAGTACTTC. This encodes CASSGGTGDSRKQYF.

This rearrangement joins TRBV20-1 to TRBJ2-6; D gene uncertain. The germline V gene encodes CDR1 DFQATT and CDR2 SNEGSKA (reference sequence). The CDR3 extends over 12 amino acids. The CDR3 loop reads CSHLGLANVLTF. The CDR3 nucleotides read TGCAGCCACCTGGGCCTGGCCAACGTCCTGACTTTC.

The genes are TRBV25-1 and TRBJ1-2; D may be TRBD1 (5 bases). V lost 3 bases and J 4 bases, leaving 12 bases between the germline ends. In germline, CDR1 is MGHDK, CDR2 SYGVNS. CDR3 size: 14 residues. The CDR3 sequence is CASSEPTAFYGYTF. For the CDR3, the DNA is TGTGCCAGCAGTGAGCCGACAGCTTTCTATGGCTACACCTTC.

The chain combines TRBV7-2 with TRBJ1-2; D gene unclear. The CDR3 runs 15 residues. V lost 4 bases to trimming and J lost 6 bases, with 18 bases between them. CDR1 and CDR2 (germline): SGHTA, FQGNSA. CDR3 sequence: CASSYTEAPTDGYTF. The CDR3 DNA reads TGTGCCAGCAGCTACACGGAGGCCCCCACGGATGGCTACACCTTC.

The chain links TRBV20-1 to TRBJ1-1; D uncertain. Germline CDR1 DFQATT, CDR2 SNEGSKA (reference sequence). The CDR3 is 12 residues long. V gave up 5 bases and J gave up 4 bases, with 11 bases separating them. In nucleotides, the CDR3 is TGCAGTGCTCCCTCGAGTGGCACTGAAGCTTTCTTT. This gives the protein CSAPSSGTEAFF.

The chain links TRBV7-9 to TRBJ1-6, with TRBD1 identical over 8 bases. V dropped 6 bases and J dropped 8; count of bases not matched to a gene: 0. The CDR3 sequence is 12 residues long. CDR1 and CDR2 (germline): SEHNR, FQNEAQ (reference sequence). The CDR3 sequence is CASRTGDSPLHF. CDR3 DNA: TGTGCCAGCAGGACAGGGGATTCACCCCTCCACTTT.

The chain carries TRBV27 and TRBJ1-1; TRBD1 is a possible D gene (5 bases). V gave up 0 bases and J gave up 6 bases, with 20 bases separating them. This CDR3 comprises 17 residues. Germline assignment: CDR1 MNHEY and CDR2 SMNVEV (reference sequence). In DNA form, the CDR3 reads TGTGCCAGCAGTTTATCGAGGCCTCTGGGACGGAAGGCTGAAGCTTTCTTT. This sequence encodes CASSLSRPLGRKAEAFF.

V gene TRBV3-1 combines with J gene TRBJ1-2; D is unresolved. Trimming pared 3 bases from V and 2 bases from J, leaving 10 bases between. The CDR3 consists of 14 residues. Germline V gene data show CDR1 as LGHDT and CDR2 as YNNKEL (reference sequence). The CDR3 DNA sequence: TGTGCCAGCAGCCAGAGAGGTCCCAACTATGGCTACACCTTC. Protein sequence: CASSQRGPNYGYTF.

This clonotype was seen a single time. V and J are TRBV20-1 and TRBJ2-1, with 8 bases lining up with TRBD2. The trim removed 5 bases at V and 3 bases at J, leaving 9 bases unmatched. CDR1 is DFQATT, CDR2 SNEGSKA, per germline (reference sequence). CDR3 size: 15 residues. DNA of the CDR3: TGCAGTGCTGGCCAACGACTAGCGCGCTACAATGAGCAGTTCTTC. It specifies CSAGQRLARYNEQFF.

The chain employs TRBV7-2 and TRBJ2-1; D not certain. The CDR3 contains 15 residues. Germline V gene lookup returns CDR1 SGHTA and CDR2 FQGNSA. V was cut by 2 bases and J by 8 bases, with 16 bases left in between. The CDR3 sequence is CASSLSVHLVDEQFF. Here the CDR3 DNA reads TGTGCCAGCAGCTTATCGGTGCACCTCGTTGATGAGCAGTTCTTC.